Reported below is one T cell receptor (beta chain). Its antigen is unknown. At one end, the junction sequence differs from germline, possibly due to a read error. These data are taken from a study of cytomegalovirus exposure and HLA in healthy donors. At the level of the study: A prior study identified 117 million unique TCR beta sequences from 150 million to 200 million T cells. Study-level points and caveats: Analysis performed later found roughly 17,000 TCR beta sequences associated with HLA alleles at 0.05 false discovery rate. Follow-up analysis seemed to connect common viral pathogens with several of the most significant clusters identified. TCR beta V- and J-gene trimming, according to a later analysis, was linked to a missense DCLRE1C variant.

The PCR made use of 60 Vbeta and 13 Jbeta primers. Assay used: immunoSEQ multiplex PCR; TCRdb lists only in-frame clones, some missing. The sample lists 200,000 to 250,000 clones, under 80% occurring once. Sample: PBMCs. The sequence was collected from a woman in her 30s in good health and CMV-seronegative.

As DNA, the CDR3 is TGTGCCAGCACTTTACCACAGGGGGCCGATGTGAGTGGGGCCAACGTCCTGACTTTC. Protein product: CASTLPQGADVSGANVLTF. The V call is TRBV27, the J call TRBJ2-6; 9 bases fit TRBD1. The germline V gene has CDR1 MNHEY and CDR2 SMNVEV (reference sequence). The length of the CDR3 is 19 residues. Using reference TRBV27 and TRBJ2-6 for the parts outside the CDR3, the full variable domain is EAQVTQNPRYLITVTGKKLTVTCSQNMNHEYMSWYRQDPGLGLRQIYYSMNVEVTDKGDVPEGYKVSRKEKRNFPLILESPSPNQTSLYFCASTLPQGADVSGANVLTFGAGSRLTVL.